This entry features one T cell receptor beta chain sequence. Its antigen specificity is not known. Base qualities are missing; no much larger clone stands one base away. This entry is derived from a study of shared T cell receptors in the human thymus (dated by TCRdb to about 2021). About the full investigation: The study examined how self-reactive, shared T-cell receptor alpha chains are generated in the human thymus.

The library was built by means of the immunoSEQ multiplex PCR assay. As stored in TCRdb, this immuneACCESS dataset retains in-frame rearrangements with V and J assigned. A fraction of the clones does not appear; measured against another copy, unresolved V genes explain less than half of the discrepancy, and the remainder lacks a known reason. This sample is represented by under 700,000 clones; about 84% of them were singletons. The top ten hold about 0.012% of the sample. V drops 6 bases and J drops 2 bases, leaving 10 bases in between. The CDR3 has 13 amino acids, counting the end cysteine and phenylalanine. The read is trimmed to its CDR3 DNA, 39 bases read in frame from base 1. According to the germline V gene, CDR1 reads SNHLY and CDR2 reads FYNNEI. The sample also formed part of further work on human thymus T cells. As that second study puts it: Donors were immunologically healthy infants undergoing open corrective cardiac surgery for congenital heart defects in Finland. Thymus tissue was obtained as surgical resects removed during corrective cardiac surgery. Both the thymic and the peripheral blood repertoires appeared to show biased V and J gene segment usage. According to the related research, thymic TCR repertoires were highly overlapping among unrelated individuals. The study characterized TCR alpha and beta repertoires from about 8 infant thymus samples and a few related peripheral blood samples. The cohort included six male and two female infants, with donor ages spanning 7 to 244 days. After being mechanically released from the tissue, thymocytes were kept at -70 degrees C in pellets of about 9.5-30 million cells. Genomic DNA was extracted from frozen cell pellets with a QIAsymphony instrument. The immunoSEQ multiplex PCR assay was used to amplify the TCRB and TCRAD loci from a standardized quantity of quality-controlled genomic DNA. Amplicons spanned the V(D)J region at a length sufficient to cover the CDR3 and identify V and J genes. Amplicon sequencing was performed on an Illumina platform through the commercial immunoSEQ service. Primer bias and sequencing errors were corrected using previously described methods, and TCRAD and TCRB definitions followed the IMGT database. Repertoires were analysed with immunoSEQ Analyzer 3.0 and VDJTools, covering basic statistics, V/J segment usage, diversity estimates, rarefaction and pairwise overlap. Diversity was estimated using the Chao1, ChaoE, Efron-Thisted, Shannon and inverse Simpson indices, and was also estimated on datasets down-sampled to the size of the smallest sample. Repertoire overlap used strict matching of CDR3 nucleotide sequence, V gene and J gene, with Jaccard-based multidimensional scaling clustering. On average, thymus samples gave 750,000 to 950,000 unique TCRB clonotypes, whereas blood samples gave 75,000 to 85,000.

The receptor chain draws on TRBV2 and TRBJ1-2, with the identity of the D gene unclear. The TCR sequence derives from a boy under two years old with a congenital heart defect. Donor details come from another sample of the same person, matched by shared clones. Sequenced: thymocytes. The sequenced DNA is TGTGCCAGCAGCCCCCGGCGGAACTATGGCTACACCTTC. Its amino acids are CASSPRRNYGYTF.